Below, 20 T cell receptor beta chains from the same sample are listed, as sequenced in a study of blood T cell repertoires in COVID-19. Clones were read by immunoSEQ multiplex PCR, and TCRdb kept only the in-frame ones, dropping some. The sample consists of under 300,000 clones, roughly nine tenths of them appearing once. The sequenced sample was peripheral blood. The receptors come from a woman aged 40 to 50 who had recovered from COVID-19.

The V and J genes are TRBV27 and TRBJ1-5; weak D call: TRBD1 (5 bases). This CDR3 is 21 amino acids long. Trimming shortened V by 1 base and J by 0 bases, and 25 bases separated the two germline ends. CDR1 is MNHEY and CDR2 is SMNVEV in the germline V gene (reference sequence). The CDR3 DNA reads TGTGCCAGCAGTTTATTAAAAGGAGGGCAGCGGGAGGGGTATAGCAATCAGCCCCAGCATTTT. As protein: CASSLLKGGQREGYSNQPQHF.

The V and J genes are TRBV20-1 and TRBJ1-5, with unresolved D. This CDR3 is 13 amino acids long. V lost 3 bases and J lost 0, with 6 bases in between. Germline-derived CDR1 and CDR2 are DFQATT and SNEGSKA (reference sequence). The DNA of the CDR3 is TGCAGTGCTAGTACAGATAGCAATCAGCCCCAGCATTTT. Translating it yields CSASTDSNQPQHF.

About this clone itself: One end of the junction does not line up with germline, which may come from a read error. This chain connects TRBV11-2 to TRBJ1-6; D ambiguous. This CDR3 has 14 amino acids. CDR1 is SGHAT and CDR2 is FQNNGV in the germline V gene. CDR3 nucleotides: TGTGCCAGCAGCTTGGGGAGAACCCCTTCAACCCTCCACTTT. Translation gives CASSLGRTPSTLHF.

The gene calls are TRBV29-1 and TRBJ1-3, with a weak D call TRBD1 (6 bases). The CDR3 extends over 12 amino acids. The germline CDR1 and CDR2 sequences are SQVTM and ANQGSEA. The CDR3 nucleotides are TGCATCAGGGCAGGGGCTGGAAACACCATATATTTT. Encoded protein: CIRAGAGNTIYF.

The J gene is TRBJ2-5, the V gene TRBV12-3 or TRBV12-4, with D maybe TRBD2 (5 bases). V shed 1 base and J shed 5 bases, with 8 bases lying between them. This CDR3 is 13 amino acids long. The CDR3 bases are TGTGCCAGCAGTTTAGTCGGGGATGAGACCCAGTACTTC. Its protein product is CASSLVGDETQYF.

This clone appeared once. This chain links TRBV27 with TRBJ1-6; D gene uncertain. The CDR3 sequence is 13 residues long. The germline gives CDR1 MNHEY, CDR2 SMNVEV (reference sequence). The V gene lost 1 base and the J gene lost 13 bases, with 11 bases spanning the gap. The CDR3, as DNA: TGTGCCAGCAGTTTATTTCCCTCTTCCCCCCTCCACTTT. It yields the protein CASSLFPSSPLHF.

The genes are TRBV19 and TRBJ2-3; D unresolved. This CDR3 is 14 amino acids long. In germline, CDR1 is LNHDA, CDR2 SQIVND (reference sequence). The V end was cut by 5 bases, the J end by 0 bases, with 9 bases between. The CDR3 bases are TGTGCCAGTAGTTTACGGTCTAGCACAGATACGCAGTATTTT. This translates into CASSLRSSTDTQYF. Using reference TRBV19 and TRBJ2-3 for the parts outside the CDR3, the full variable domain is DGGITQSPKYLFRKEGQNVTLSCEQNLNHDAMYWYRQDPGQGLRLIYYSQIVNDFQKGDIAEGYSVSREKKESFPLTVTSAQKNPTAFYLCASSLRSSTDTQYFGPGTRLTVL.

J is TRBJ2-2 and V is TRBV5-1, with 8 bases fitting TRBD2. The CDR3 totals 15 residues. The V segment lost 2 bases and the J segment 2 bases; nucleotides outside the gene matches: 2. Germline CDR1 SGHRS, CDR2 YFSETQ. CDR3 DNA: TGCGCCAGCAGCTTACTAGCGGCAAACACCGGGGAGCTGTTTTTT. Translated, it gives CASSLLAANTGELFF.

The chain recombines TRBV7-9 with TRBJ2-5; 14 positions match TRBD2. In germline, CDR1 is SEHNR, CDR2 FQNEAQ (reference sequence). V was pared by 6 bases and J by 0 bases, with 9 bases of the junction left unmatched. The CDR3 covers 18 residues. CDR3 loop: CASSFTGLAGVYQETQYF. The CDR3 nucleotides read TGTGCCAGCAGTTTCACGGGACTAGCGGGAGTGTACCAAGAGACCCAGTACTTC. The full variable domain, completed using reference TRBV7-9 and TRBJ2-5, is DTGVSQNPRHKITKRGQNVTFRCDPISEHNRLYWYRQTLGQGPEFLTYFQNEAQLEKSRLLSDRFSAERPKGSFSTLEIQRTEQGDSAMYLCASSFTGLAGVYQETQYFGPGTRLLVL.

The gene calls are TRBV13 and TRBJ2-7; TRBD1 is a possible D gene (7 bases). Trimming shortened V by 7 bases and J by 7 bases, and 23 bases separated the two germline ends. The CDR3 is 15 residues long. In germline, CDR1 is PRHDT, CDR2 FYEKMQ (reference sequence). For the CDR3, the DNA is TGTGCCAGCACCTCGACAGGGCAGGGGGGCGGAGAGCAGTACTTC. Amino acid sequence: CASTSTGQGGGEQYF. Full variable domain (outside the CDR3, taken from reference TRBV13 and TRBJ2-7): AAGVIQSPRHLIKEKRETATLKCYPIPRHDTVYWYQQGPGQDPQFLISFYEKMQSDKGSIPDRFSAQQFSDYHSELNMSSLELGDSALYFCASTSTGQGGGEQYFGPGTRLTVT.

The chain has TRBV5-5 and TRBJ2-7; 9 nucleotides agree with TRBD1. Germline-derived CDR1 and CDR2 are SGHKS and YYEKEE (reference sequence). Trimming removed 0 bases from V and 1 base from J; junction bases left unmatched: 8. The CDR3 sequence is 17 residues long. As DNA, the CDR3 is TGTGCCAGCAGCTTGGCGTCTGGGACAGGGATATCCTACGAGCAGTACTTC. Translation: CASSLASGTGISYEQYF.

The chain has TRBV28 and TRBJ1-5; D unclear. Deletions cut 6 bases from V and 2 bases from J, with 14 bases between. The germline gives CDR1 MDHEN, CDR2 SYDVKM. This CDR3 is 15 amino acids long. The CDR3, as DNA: TGTGCCAGCAGACTTCTGGTTGGAGGCAATCAGCCCCAGCATTTT. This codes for CASRLLVGGNQPQHF.

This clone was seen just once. The CDR3 DNA is TGTGCCAGCAGCGCCGGGGGGTACGAGCAGTACGTC. Translating gives CASSAGGYEQYV. This chain links TRBV11-3 with TRBJ2-7, with TRBD2 matching 7 bases. The V and J ends lost 5 bases and 4 bases, in that order; junction bases with no gene match: 2. This CDR3 region has 12 residues. CDR1 is SGHNT, CDR2 YENEEA, per germline.

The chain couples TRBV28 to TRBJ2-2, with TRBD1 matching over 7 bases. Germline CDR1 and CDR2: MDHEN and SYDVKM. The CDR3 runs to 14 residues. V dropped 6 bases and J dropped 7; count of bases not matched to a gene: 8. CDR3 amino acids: CASRGWTGIGELFF. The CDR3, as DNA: TGTGCCAGCAGGGGTTGGACAGGTATCGGGGAGCTGTTTTTT. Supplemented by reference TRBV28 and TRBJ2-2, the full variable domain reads DVKVTQSSRYLVKRTGEKVFLECVQDMDHENMFWYRQDPGLGLRLIYFSYDVKMKEKGDIPEGYSVSREKKERFSLILESASTNQTSMYLCASRGWTGIGELFFGEGSRLTVL.

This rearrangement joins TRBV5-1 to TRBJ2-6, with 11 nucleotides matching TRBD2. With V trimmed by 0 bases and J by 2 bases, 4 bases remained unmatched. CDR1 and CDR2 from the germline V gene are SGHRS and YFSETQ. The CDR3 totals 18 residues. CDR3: CASSLVAGGPPGANVLTF. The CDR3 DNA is TGCGCCAGCAGCTTGGTAGCGGGGGGGCCCCCTGGGGCCAACGTCCTGACTTTC.

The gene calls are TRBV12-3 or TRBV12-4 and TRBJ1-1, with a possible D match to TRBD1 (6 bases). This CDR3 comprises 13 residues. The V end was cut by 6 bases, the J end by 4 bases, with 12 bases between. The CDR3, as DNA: TGTGCCAGCAGACAGGGCGGGGGCACTGAAGCTTTCTTT. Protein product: CASRQGGGTEAFF.

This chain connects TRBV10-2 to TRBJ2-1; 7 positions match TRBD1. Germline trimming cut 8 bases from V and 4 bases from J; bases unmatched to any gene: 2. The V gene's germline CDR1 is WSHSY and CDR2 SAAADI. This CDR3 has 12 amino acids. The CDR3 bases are TGCGCCAGCCAGGGACAGTACAATGAGCAGTTCTTC. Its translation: CASQGQYNEQFF.

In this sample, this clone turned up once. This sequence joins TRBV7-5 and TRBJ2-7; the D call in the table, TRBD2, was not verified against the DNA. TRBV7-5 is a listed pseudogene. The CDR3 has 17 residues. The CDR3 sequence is CARSAAETAGGVDEQYV. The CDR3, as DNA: TGTGCCAGAAGCGCCGCTGAGACAGCGGGAGGGGTCGACGAGCAGTACGTC.

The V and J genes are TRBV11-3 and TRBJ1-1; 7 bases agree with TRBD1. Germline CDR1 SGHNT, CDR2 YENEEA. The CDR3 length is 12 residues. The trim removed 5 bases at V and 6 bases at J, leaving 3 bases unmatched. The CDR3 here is CASSLTGAEAFF. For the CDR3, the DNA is TGTGCCAGCAGCCTAACAGGGGCTGAAGCTTTCTTT.

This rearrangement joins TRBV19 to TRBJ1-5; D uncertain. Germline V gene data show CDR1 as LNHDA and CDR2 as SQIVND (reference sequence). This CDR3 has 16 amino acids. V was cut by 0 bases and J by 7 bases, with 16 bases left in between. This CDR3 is CASSIDVVTPGQPQHF. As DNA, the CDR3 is TGTGCCAGTAGTATAGATGTGGTTACGCCGGGACAGCCCCAGCATTTT.